One sample yielded the 3 T cell receptor beta chains listed below, sequenced in a study of T cells in Graves' hyperthyroidism and ophthalmopathy. RNA transcripts yielded amplified TCR beta CDR3 regions. The HTBI set primed first-round TCR CDR3 RT-PCR. TCRdb processed the multiplex PCR reads anew with MiXCR; each CDR3 protein has one entry. Of about 720,000 distinct CDR3 sequences listed, 15% to 20% are singletons. The source material was blood. These receptors all come from a woman between 50 and 59 years old with Graves' hyperthyroidism that later progressed to Graves' ophthalmopathy.

V and J are TRBV20-1 and TRBJ2-2; D unclear. In germline, CDR1 is DFQATT, CDR2 SNEGSKA (reference sequence). This CDR3 contains 15 residues. The germline V and J ends were trimmed by 6 bases and 2 bases, with 16 bases remaining between them. The DNA of the CDR3 is TGCAGTGCCAGCCGGCGGCCCGATAACACCGGGGAGCTGTTTTTT. Its protein product is CSASRRPDNTGELFF.

This clonotype was detected ten times or more. This chain uses TRBV7-9 with TRBJ2-7; the D gene is possibly TRBD1 (5 bases). This CDR3 region has 15 residues. Per the germline V gene, CDR1 is SEHNR and CDR2 is FQNEAQ (reference sequence). V gave up 3 bases and J gave up 0 bases, with 12 bases separating them. DNA of the CDR3: TGTGCCAGCAGCTTGCCTGATCAGGGCTCCTACGAGCAGTACTTC. Translation gives CASSLPDQGSYEQYF.

This chain links TRBV20-1 with TRBJ1-5; 7 nucleotides line up with TRBD1. Germline loops: CDR1 DFQATT, CDR2 SNEGSKA (reference sequence). J lost 3 bases, V lost 5 bases, and 7 bases had no gene match. This CDR3 has 14 amino acids. CDR3 protein: CSARQGGFNQPQHF. The DNA of the CDR3 is TGCAGTGCTCGACAGGGTGGGTTCAATCAGCCCCAGCATTTT.